This T cell receptor beta chain comes out of a study of blood T cell repertoires in COVID-19. The germline V gene has CDR1 SNHLY and CDR2 FYNNEI. There are 14 residues in the CDR3. V shed 8 bases, J shed 0 bases, and the junction held 4 bases outside the gene matches. In Seattle, patients joined the study during active infection and were tracked longitudinally. Per the original methods: How many nucleated cells were present was estimated from reference gene primer amplification. Profiling relied on immunoSEQ multiplex PCR, and the TCRdb table lists in-frame clones only, not all of them. For V, J and clone size, that table is used; D and trimming come from the DNA. The sample has a few hundred thousand clones; about 88% are singletons. In the case of this clone: This sample includes further DNA sequences coding for the same CDR3.

The sequence came from a woman under 40 with COVID-19, enrolled during active disease. This chain uses TRBV2 with TRBJ2-7; 10 bases fit TRBD1. Sequencing was done on a sample of peripheral blood. The CDR3 nucleotides read TGTGCCAGCCGGACAGGGGGGAGCTCCTACGAGCAGTACTTC. Protein: CASRTGGSSYEQYF. Using reference TRBV2 and TRBJ2-7 for the parts outside the CDR3, the full variable domain is EPEVTQTPSHQVTQMGQEVILRCVPISNHLYFYWYRQILGQKVEFLVSFYNNEISEKSEIFDDQFSVERPDGSNFTLKIRSTKLEDSAMYFCASRTGGSSYEQYFGPGTRLTVT.